Detailed here is one TCR beta chain. Its matching antigen is unknown. Trimming left V 8 bases short and J 10 bases short, with 21 bases between. Germline assignment: CDR1 LGHNT and CDR2 FRNRAP. The CDR3 totals 15 residues. This sample is drawn from a study of CD8+ T cells in alopecia areata. Study as a whole: Patients took tofacitinib for 6 to 18 months, followed by 6 drug-free months. Study findings and constraints: Treatment with tofacitinib significantly lowered scalp clonality and reduced expanded CD8+ clones among the top 100. Lesional tissue from the scalp (especially in alopecia totalis/universalis) showed higher clonality than normal scalp.

Noted treatment: oral pan-JAK inhibitor, 5-10 mg twice daily. Both peripheral blood and punch biopsies of lesional scalp skin were obtained from patients who had alopecia areata. Reverse transcribed after extraction, RNA yielded cDNA as the sequencing template. The table came from immunoSEQ multiplex PCR; TCRdb's copy has only in-frame clones and leaves some out. There are around 190,000 clones in the sample; around 66% occur only once, and around 4% lies in the top ten. The rearrangement links TRBV12-5 to TRBJ1-6; D is unclear. The sequenced sample was CD4+ T cells sorted from blood, obtained at week 4, from a patient treated with tofacitinib. The clonotype originates from a human donor with alopecia areata. The CDR3 region is CASSAGLKTGSPLHF. The CDR3 DNA reads as TGTGCTAGTAGCGCAGGTCTAAAAACGGGGTCACCCCTCCACTTT. The full variable domain, completed using reference TRBV12-5 and TRBJ1-6, is DARVTQTPRHKVTEMGQEVTMRCQPILGHNTVFWYRQTMMQGLELLAYFRNRAPLDDSGMPKDRFSAEMPDATLATLKIQPSEPRDSAVYFCASSAGLKTGSPLHFGNGTRLTVT.